These 20 T cell receptor beta chains were all obtained from the same sample, sequenced in a study of early stage breast cancer tumors. Assay: immunoSEQ multiplex PCR; the TCRdb copy retains only in-frame clones and omits some. The data hold roughly 60,000 clones, with over 60% observed a single time. The sequencing input was blood. The origin of the receptors is a person aged 25 to 45 with breast cancer.

The V and J genes are TRBV10-1 and TRBJ2-4; 10 bases map to TRBD2. Germline-derived CDR1 and CDR2 are WNHNN and SYGVQD (reference sequence). The V and J ends lost 6 bases and 4 bases, in that order; junction bases with no gene match: 3. The CDR3 loop spans 14 amino acids. CDR3: CASSSSGGKNIQYF. CDR3 nucleotide sequence: TGCGCCAGCAGCTCTAGCGGGGGAAAAAACATTCAGTACTTC.

The V gene is TRBV2, the J gene TRBJ2-2, with 10 positions matching TRBD1. CDR1 and CDR2 (germline): SNHLY, FYNNEI. The CDR3 sequence is 16 residues long. The V segment lost 1 base and the J segment 4 bases; nucleotides outside the gene matches: 3. CDR3 DNA: TGTGCCAGCAGTGAAGGTCGGACAGGGGGCACCGGGGAGCTGTTTTTT. This encodes CASSEGRTGGTGELFF.

The rearrangement joins TRBV9 to TRBJ2-3; 12 positions agree with TRBD2. With 0 bases clipped from V and 5 bases from J, the junction kept 7 bases outside the gene matches. Germline values: CDR1 SGDLS, CDR2 YYNGEE. The CDR3 sequence is 17 residues long. The CDR3 protein is CASSVEPLAGGLDTQYF. Written as DNA, the CDR3 is TGTGCCAGCAGCGTAGAACCCCTAGCGGGAGGGCTAGATACGCAGTATTTT.

CDR3 amino acids: CASSQQGSSYNEQFF. For the CDR3, the DNA is TGTGCCAGCAGCCAACAGGGAAGCTCCTACAATGAGCAGTTCTTC. The chain joins TRBV7-9 to TRBJ2-1, with D possibly being TRBD1 (6 bases). CDR1 is SEHNR, CDR2 FQNEAQ, per germline (reference sequence). The V and J ends lost 5 bases and 0 bases respectively, with 11 bases between them. The length of the CDR3 is 15 residues.

The chain links TRBV18 to TRBJ2-1; maybe TRBD2 (5 bases). The germline gives CDR1 KGHSH, CDR2 LQKENI. The germline V and J ends were trimmed by 0 bases and 8 bases, with 11 bases remaining between them. The CDR3 loop spans 14 amino acids. CDR3 in DNA: TGTGCCAGCTCACCACCGGGTGGGAGCGATGAGCAGTTCTTC. Protein sequence: CASSPPGGSDEQFF.

This clone was picked up a small number of times. The chain is built from TRBV10-1 and TRBJ2-7; 8 bases fit TRBD1. Germline V gene lookup returns CDR1 WNHNN and CDR2 SYGVQD (reference sequence). This CDR3 comprises 15 residues. With V trimmed by 5 bases and J by 3 bases, 9 bases remained unmatched. The CDR3 DNA sequence: TGCGCCAGCAGTACGGACAGGGTAGATGGCTACGAGCAGTACTTC. As protein: CASSTDRVDGYEQYF.

The chain combines TRBV12-5 with TRBJ2-7; 8 bases are a match to TRBD2. This CDR3 region has 15 residues. J gave up 5 bases and V 1 base, and 7 bases lay outside the gene matches. The germline V gene encodes CDR1 LGHNT and CDR2 FRNRAP. The CDR3 bases are TGTGCTAGTGGTTTGGGGCAGTCCGGGGGGGACGAGCAGTACTTC. Translating it yields CASGLGQSGGDEQYF.

The CDR3 spells CASSPQTGGNGNTIYF. The CDR3 DNA reads TGTGCCAGCAGCCCCCAGACAGGGGGGAATGGAAACACCATATATTTT. The rearrangement joins TRBV14 to TRBJ1-3; 9 nucleotides align to TRBD1. There are 16 residues in the CDR3. The trim removed 4 bases at V and 3 bases at J, leaving 7 bases unmatched. Germline values: CDR1 SGHDN, CDR2 FVKESK.

The chain couples TRBV14 to TRBJ2-3, with D unclear. V was clipped by 0 bases and J by 9 bases, with 16 bases between them. CDR1 and CDR2 from the germline V gene are SGHDN and FVKESK. The CDR3 has 15 amino acids. For the CDR3, the DNA is TGTGCCAGCAGCCAAGATCGGGCCCCTGGGAAGACGCAGTATTTT. Translating it yields CASSQDRAPGKTQYF.

V and J are TRBV13 and TRBJ2-3; D may match TRBD1 or TRBD2 (6 bases each). Germline V gene data show CDR1 as PRHDT and CDR2 as FYEKMQ (reference sequence). Deletions cut 3 bases from V and 4 bases from J, with 11 bases between. This CDR3 is built from 14 residues. CDR3 bases: TGTGCCAGCAGCTTCCGGGGGCGGGCAGATACGCAGTATTTT. Protein: CASSFRGRADTQYF. The variable domain in full, completed from reference TRBV13 and TRBJ2-3, reads AAGVIQSPRHLIKEKRETATLKCYPIPRHDTVYWYQQGPGQDPQFLISFYEKMQSDKGSIPDRFSAQQFSDYHSELNMSSLELGDSALYFCASSFRGRADTQYFGPGTRLTVL.

The CDR3 bases are TGTGCCAGTAGTATAGGTAGCGGGAGAGTCGAGCAGTACTTC. It is translated as CASSIGSGRVEQYF. V gene TRBV19 combines with J gene TRBJ2-7; 9 bases align to TRBD2. CDR1 is LNHDA and CDR2 is SQIVND in the germline V gene (reference sequence). The CDR3 consists of 14 residues. The junction had 4 bases not matched to a gene; V was cut back by 1 base and J by 6 bases.

The V and J genes are TRBV27 and TRBJ2-1, with 8 bases fitting TRBD2. The CDR3 has 15 amino acids. Germline trimming cut 2 bases from V and 4 bases from J; bases unmatched to any gene: 4. CDR1 MNHEY and CDR2 SMNVEV come from the germline V gene (reference sequence). The CDR3 nucleotides are TGTGCCAGCAGTTTACGCGGGAGGCTATACAATGAGCAGTTCTTC. Translating it yields CASSLRGRLYNEQFF.

This chain links TRBV7-9 with TRBJ2-7; D unresolved. The CDR3 length is 14 residues. V was cut by 3 bases and J by 1 base, with 10 bases left in between. CDR1 and CDR2 (germline): SEHNR, FQNEAQ (reference sequence). As DNA, the CDR3 is TGTGCCAGCAGCTTGTCCCCGCAGTCCTACGAGCAGTACTTC. Protein: CASSLSPQSYEQYF.

The rearrangement links TRBV11-3 to TRBJ2-1; D may be TRBD2 (5 bases). V lost 0 bases and J lost 0, with 15 bases in between. The germline V gene has CDR1 SGHNT and CDR2 YENEEA. CDR3 length equals 18 residues. For the CDR3, the DNA is TGTGCCAGCAGCTTAGACCAAAGCGGCTCAAGCTCCTACAATGAGCAGTTCTTC. Its translation is CASSLDQSGSSSYNEQFF.

V gene TRBV7-6 combines with J gene TRBJ2-7; 7 nucleotides match TRBD1. Germline V lookup: CDR1 SGHVS, CDR2 FNYEAQ. J gave up 3 bases and V 5 bases, and 4 bases lay outside the gene matches. CDR3 size: 13 residues. CDR3 nucleotide sequence: TGTGCCAGCAGCGACAGGGTCAACTACGAGCAGTACTTC. Residues: CASSDRVNYEQYF.

The chain carries TRBV5-1 and TRBJ2-1; 9 positions match TRBD2. Trimming removed 6 bases from V and 6 bases from J; junction bases left unmatched: 7. Germline V lookup: CDR1 SGHRS, CDR2 YFSETQ. The CDR3 extends over 14 amino acids. Here the CDR3 reads CASTAGGPVNEQFF. CDR3 coding DNA: TGCGCCAGCACTGCGGGAGGGCCGGTCAATGAGCAGTTCTTC.

The chain combines TRBV7-6 with TRBJ2-2, with 9 bases aligning to TRBD1. V lost 1 base, J lost 6 bases, and 3 bases stayed unmatched. Germline CDR1 and CDR2: SGHVS and FNYEAQ. The CDR3 length is 15 residues. CDR3 residues: CASSLGQGGPGELFF. In DNA form, the CDR3 reads TGTGCCAGCAGCTTAGGACAGGGGGGTCCCGGGGAGCTGTTTTTT.

The chain couples TRBV25-1 to TRBJ2-5, with TRBD2 as a possible D gene (6 bases). Trimming cost V 1 base and J 4 bases, with 22 bases left between them. The CDR3 covers 18 residues. Per germline, CDR1 MGHDK and CDR2 SYGVNS. The DNA of the CDR3 is TGTGCCAGCAGTGAATTTGGCGGAGGGCCCTCGGAGAGAGAGACCCAGTACTTC. It yields the protein CASSEFGGGPSERETQYF.

There are a few counts of this clone. The CDR3 loop is CASSLTSGSYNEQFF. The CDR3 DNA reads as TGTGCCAGCAGTTTGACTAGCGGCTCCTACAATGAGCAGTTCTTC. The chain is built from TRBV11-3 and TRBJ2-1; 9 nucleotides align to TRBD2. V was pared by 6 bases and J by 0 bases, with 3 bases of the junction left unmatched. CDR1 SGHNT and CDR2 YENEEA come from the germline V gene. The CDR3 is 15 amino acids. Full variable domain (outside the CDR3, taken from reference TRBV11-3 and TRBJ2-1): EAGVVQSPRYKIIEKKQPVAFWCNPISGHNTLYWYLQNLGQGPELLIRYENEEAVDDSQLPKDRFSAERLKGVDSTLKIQPAELGDSAVYLCASSLTSGSYNEQFFGPGTRLTVL.

The chain uses TRBV6-1 and TRBJ1-2; possible D gene TRBD1, 5 bases. Trimming removed 5 bases at V and 12 bases at J, with 10 bases between. The CDR3 sequence is 10 residues long. Germline-derived CDR1 and CDR2 are MNHNS and SASEGT. CDR3 sequence: CASSRGEDTF. The CDR3 DNA is TGTGCCAGCAGTCGGGGGGAGGACACCTTC.